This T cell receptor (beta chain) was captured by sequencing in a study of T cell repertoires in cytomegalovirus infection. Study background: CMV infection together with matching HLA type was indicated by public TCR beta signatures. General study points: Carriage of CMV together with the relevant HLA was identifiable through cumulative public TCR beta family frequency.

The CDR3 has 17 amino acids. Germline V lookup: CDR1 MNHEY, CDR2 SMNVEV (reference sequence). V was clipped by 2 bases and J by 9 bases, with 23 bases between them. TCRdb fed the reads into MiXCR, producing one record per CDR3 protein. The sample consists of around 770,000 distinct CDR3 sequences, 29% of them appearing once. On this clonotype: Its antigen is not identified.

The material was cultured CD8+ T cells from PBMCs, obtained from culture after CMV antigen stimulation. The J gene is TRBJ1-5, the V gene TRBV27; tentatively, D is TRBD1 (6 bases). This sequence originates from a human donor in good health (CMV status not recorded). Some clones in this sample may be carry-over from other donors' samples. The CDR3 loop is CASSLGSPGGALGPQHF. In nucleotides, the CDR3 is TGTGCCAGCAGTTTAGGGTCCCCCGGGGGGGCCCTGGGGCCCCAGCATTTT.